This entry lists 8 T cell receptor beta chains sequenced from one sample in a study of cytomegalovirus exposure and HLA in healthy donors. PCR amplification relied on 60 Vbeta primers (plus 13 Jbeta primers). This table comes from immunoSEQ multiplex PCR, and its TCRdb copy is limited to in-frame clones, with some not included. In the table there are 200,000 to 300,000 clones, roughly four fifths of which are singletons. Input material: PBMCs. These receptors all come from a woman between 35 and 50 years old in good health and CMV-seropositive.

V gene TRBV9 combines with J gene TRBJ1-4; D remains ambiguous. Germline V gene sequence: CDR1 SGDLS, CDR2 YYNGEE. V was trimmed by 4 bases and J by 7 bases, leaving 20 bases between them. The CDR3 is 16 amino acids. CDR3 in DNA: TGTGCCAGCAGCCCGCGTGGATTGGGCGTGGGTGAAAAACTGTTTTTT. This gives the protein CASSPRGLGVGEKLFF. Full variable domain (remainder filled in from reference TRBV9 and TRBJ1-4): DSGVTQTPKHLITATGQRVTLRCSPRSGDLSVYWYQQSLDQGLQFLIQYYNGEERAKGNILERFSAQQFPDLHSELNLSSLELGDSALYFCASSPRGLGVGEKLFFGSGTQLSVL.

The V gene is TRBV18, the J gene TRBJ2-7, with 11 bases lining up with TRBD1. CDR1 and CDR2 (germline): KGHSH, LQKENI. This CDR3 region has 14 residues. V dropped 4 bases and J dropped 3; count of bases not matched to a gene: 2. Written as DNA, the CDR3 is TGTGCCAGCTCACAGGGACAGGGGGTCTACGAGCAGTACTTC. Translating gives CASSQGQGVYEQYF.

This clone appeared a single time. This rearrangement joins TRBV30 to TRBJ1-2, with D maybe TRBD1 (5 bases). Germline values: CDR1 GTSNPN, CDR2 SVGIG (reference sequence). This CDR3 has 14 amino acids. With 7 bases removed from V and 4 bases from J, the gap between germline ends came to 19 bases. The CDR3 nucleotides read TGTGCCTTTGATAAGGGGAATACGGTCTATGGCTACACCTTC. Protein product: CAFDKGNTVYGYTF.

The V gene is TRBV7-9, the J gene TRBJ2-6; TRBD1 agrees at 8 bases. There are 17 residues in the CDR3. Looked up from germline, CDR1 is SEHNR and CDR2 is FQNEAQ (reference sequence). With V trimmed by 3 bases and J by 1 base, 5 bases remained unmatched. CDR3 coding DNA: TGTGCCAGCAGCTTTCCAGGGGGCAAGTCTGGGGCCAACGTCCTGACTTTC. Translation gives CASSFPGGKSGANVLTF.

As for this clone: One end of the junction is discordant with germline, which a read error may explain. The chain joins TRBV7-9 to TRBJ1-1; 9 bases are a match to TRBD1. The germline CDR1 and CDR2 sequences are SEHNR and FQNEAQ (reference sequence). CDR3 length: 12 amino acids. As DNA, the CDR3 is TGTTCCAGCAGCTCGGGACAGGGTAAAGCTTTCTTT. This sequence encodes CSSSSGQGKAFF.

As for this clone: Germline and junction disagree at one end, which may indicate a read error. The chain has TRBV18 and TRBJ2-5; 8 positions agree with TRBD2. Germline V lookup: CDR1 KGHSH, CDR2 LQKENI. There are 15 residues in the CDR3. The CDR3 loop is CASSPVSGIQGTQYF. In DNA, the CDR3 is TGTGCCAGCTCACCAGTTAGCGGGATCCAAGGGACCCAGTACTTC.

The chain is built from TRBV28 and TRBJ2-7; a weak D match, TRBD2 (5 bases). The V end was cut by 2 bases, the J end by 6 bases, with 11 bases between. Germline-derived CDR1 and CDR2 are MDHEN and SYDVKM. The CDR3 has 13 residues. CDR3 nucleotide sequence: TGTGCCAGCAGTTTAGGTGGGAGAGTCGAGCAGTACTTC. This gives the protein CASSLGGRVEQYF. Full variable domain (missing parts from reference TRBV28 and TRBJ2-7): DVKVTQSSRYLVKRTGEKVFLECVQDMDHENMFWYRQDPGLGLRLIYFSYDVKMKEKGDIPEGYSVSREKKERFSLILESASTNQTSMYLCASSLGGRVEQYFGPGTRLTVT.

This rearrangement joins TRBV28 to TRBJ2-7; 7 bases map to TRBD2. CDR1 and CDR2 from the germline V gene are MDHEN and SYDVKM. This CDR3 contains 14 residues. Losses at the gene ends were 4 bases for V and 1 base for J; bases not matched to a gene: 4. CDR3 loop: CASSYGGGSYEQYF. The CDR3 DNA is TGTGCCAGCAGTTATGGGGGGGGTTCCTACGAGCAGTACTTC.